This T cell receptor (beta chain) was profiled in a study of blood T cell repertoires in COVID-19. Study as a whole: Material from acute and convalescent COVID-19 was sourced from the United States, Italy and Spain. Sample material is recorded as cDNA or gDNA derived from T cells, B-cell-depleted T cells, or PBMCs.

Source study methods: Reference gene primers were amplified, and this amplification served to estimate nucleated cell counts. This table comes from immunoSEQ multiplex PCR, and its TCRdb copy is limited to in-frame clones, with some not included. D and trimming come from the DNA, and the V and J calls and clone size come from that table. Among about 59,000 clones listed, more than 60% were seen once. V lost 3 bases to trimming and J lost 4 bases, with 16 bases between them. The CDR3 extends over 14 amino acids. CDR1 GTSNPN and CDR2 SVGIG come from the germline V gene (reference sequence). Specimen: peripheral blood. V usage is TRBV30 and J usage is TRBJ2-7, with D maybe TRBD2 (6 bases). The receptor's source is a human donor in a cohort sampled during active COVID-19. CDR3 DNA: TGTGCCTGGAGAAGTGGGGGGAGTGGGTACGAGCAGTACTTC. Residues: CAWRSGGSGYEQYF.